This T cell receptor (beta chain) was sequenced for a study of CD8+ T cells in alopecia areata. Study findings and constraints: Relative to mice, TCR sharing across patients was less clear, a difference possibly HLA-related. Tofacitinib significantly brought down scalp clonality and expanded CD8+ clones among top 100.

The CDR3 covers 14 residues. J lost 8 bases, V lost 4 bases, and 3 bases had no gene match. Germline values: CDR1 SGHVS, CDR2 FQNEAQ. This clone was observed many times. What it recognizes is unknown. Once RNA had been extracted, it was reverse transcribed into cDNA to act as the sequencing template. Sequenced by immunoSEQ multiplex PCR; TCRdb stores in-frame clones only, minus some. The top ten clones hold roughly 4.2% of a sample with around 210,000 clones, 64% of them seen once. Stated treatment: oral pan-JAK inhibitor, 5-10 mg twice daily. Collected material from alopecia areata patients comprised lesional scalp punch biopsies and peripheral blood.

The sequencing here drew on CD4+ T cells sorted from blood, taken at week 4, from a patient treated with tofacitinib. The chain combines TRBV7-8 with TRBJ1-6; 9 bases are shared with TRBD1. This clonotype was sampled from a human donor with alopecia areata. CDR3 coding DNA: TGTGCCAGCAGCTCCCGGGACAGGGATTCACCCCTCCACTTT. It yields the protein CASSSRDRDSPLHF.